This is a list of T cell receptor beta chains from one sample in a study of early T cells in non-severe SARS-CoV-2 infection. MiXCR was run by TCRdb on the 5' RACE reads, yielding one entry per CDR3 protein. The table records 70,000 to 95,000 distinct CDR3 sequences, about 15% of them present only once. The sequenced material came from whole blood. These TCRs come from an adult who was a healthcare worker with PCR-confirmed SARS-CoV-2 infection or an uninfected control (not recorded which). Each CDR3 is given with its conserved first and last residue. The D gene is left open where the match is weak. Clone size is stated in some rows and not others, as once, few, many or a class when expanded.

D	size	J	V	CDR3	DNA
-	-	TRBJ1-1	TRBV6-5	CASSPWRVNTEAFF	TGTGCCAGCAGTCCATGGAGAGTGAACACTGAAGCTTTCTTT
-	many	TRBJ2-3	TRBV7-2	CASSTLARPDTQYF	TGTGCCAGCAGCACTTTAGCGAGGCCAGATACGCAGTATTTT
TRBD1	few	TRBJ2-2	TRBV6-6	CASTGQGRTGELFF	TGTGCCAGCACCGGACAGGGTAGGACCGGGGAGCTGTTTTTT
TRBD2	few	TRBJ2-1	TRBV2	CASRNRLAGSDEQFF	TGTGCCAGCAGAAATAGACTAGCGGGGAGCGATGAGCAGTTCTTC
-	-	TRBJ2-5	TRBV7-9	CASTPTGYQETQYF	TGTGCCAGCACCCCTACGGGGTACCAAGAGACCCAGTACTTC
-	few	TRBJ2-2	TRBV11-2	CASSKRAGELFF	TGTGCCAGCAGCAAGAGAGCCGGGGAGCTGTTTTTT
-	many	TRBJ2-1	TRBV11-2	CASSPSGNEQFF	TGTGCCAGCAGCCCCTCCGGCAATGAGCAGTTCTTC
-	many	TRBJ2-1	TRBV6-5	CASSYRLGANEQFF	TGTGCCAGCAGTTACAGACTAGGGGCAAATGAGCAGTTCTTC
TRBD1	-	TRBJ2-3	TRBV6-1	CASSELPGQSTDTQYF	TGTGCCAGCAGTGAATTACCGGGACAGAGCACAGATACGCAGTATTTT
TRBD1	many	TRBJ2-3	TRBV20-1	CSAGTGADTQYF	TGCAGTGCTGGGACAGGGGCGGATACGCAGTATTTT
-	-	TRBJ1-1	TRBV3-2	CASSQDGLLNTEAFF	TGTGCCAGCAGCCAAGACGGACTCTTGAACACTGAAGCTTTCTTT
-	few	TRBJ1-6	TRBV6-5	CASSPRDSYNSPLHF	TGTGCCAGCAGCCCCAGGGATTCCTATAATTCACCCCTCCACTTT
-	-	TRBJ2-2	TRBV20-1	CSARGGNTGELFF	TGCAGTGCTAGAGGGGGGAACACCGGGGAGCTGTTTTTT
TRBD1	many	TRBJ1-1	TRBV12-3/TRBV12-4	CASERRGQGTEAFF	TGTGCCAGCGAACGCAGGGGGCAAGGTACTGAAGCTTTCTTT
TRBD1	-	TRBJ2-3	TRBV19	CASNPDRGVSDTQYF	TGTGCCAGTAACCCGGACAGGGGCGTTTCAGATACGCAGTATTTT
TRBD1	-	TRBJ2-2	TRBV2	CASMSTGLSTGELFF	TGTGCCAGCATGTCGACAGGGCTTAGCACCGGGGAGCTGTTTTTT
TRBD1	-	TRBJ1-6	TRBV3-1	CASSPDRAISPLHF	TGTGCCAGCAGCCCGGACAGGGCAATCTCACCCCTCCACTTT
-	-	TRBJ2-1	TRBV11-1	CASSLRGLSNNEQFF	TGTGCCAGCAGCCTGAGGGGGTTATCGAACAATGAGCAGTTCTTC
-	-	TRBJ1-1	TRBV5-1	CASSVQGLNTEAFF	TGCGCCAGCAGCGTACAGGGCCTGAACACTGAAGCTTTCTTT
-	-	TRBJ2-5	TRBV18	CASSPGRQETQYF	TGTGCCAGCTCACCCGGGAGACAAGAGACCCAGTACTTC
TRBD1	few	TRBJ1-5	TRBV6-6	CASKNGGTGYQPQHF	TGTGCCAGCAAAAATGGCGGGACAGGGTATCAGCCCCAGCATTTT
TRBD2	-	TRBJ2-1	TRBV3-1	CASSWTSGGANNEQFF	TGTGCCAGCAGCTGGACTAGCGGGGGGGCCAACAATGAGCAGTTCTTC
-	-	TRBJ1-6	TRBV11-2	CASSQGTFNSPLHF	TGTGCCAGCAGCCAAGGGACATTTAATTCACCCCTCCACTTT
-	few	TRBJ2-1	TRBV5-4	CASSSDLASATYNEQFF	TGTGCCAGCAGTTCCGACTTGGCTTCGGCCACCTACAATGAGCAGTTCTTC
TRBD1	few	TRBJ2-3	TRBV5-6	CASSSDRGPRSDTQYF	TGTGCCAGCAGCTCCGACAGGGGGCCGAGATCAGATACGCAGTATTTT
TRBD1	-	TRBJ1-1	TRBV4-1	CAGEQGLAEAFF	TGCGCCGGCGAACAGGGGTTGGCTGAAGCTTTCTTT
-	few	TRBJ1-4	TRBV18	CASSPPNNEKLFF	TGTGCCAGCTCACCACCGAATAATGAAAAACTGTTTTTT
TRBD1	many	TRBJ1-5	TRBV4-1	CASSPSILVGGTVIQPQHF	TGCGCCAGCAGCCCAAGTATCCTAGTGGGGGGGACAGTCATTCAGCCCCAGCATTTT
-	few	TRBJ2-3	TRBV5-4	CASSLDGPSTDTQYF	TGTGCCAGCAGCTTGGACGGACCTAGCACAGATACGCAGTATTTT
-	-	TRBJ2-1	TRBV4-1	CASSQDSEGTGNEQFF	TGCGCCAGCAGCCAAGATTCTGAGGGCACGGGCAATGAGCAGTTCTTC
TRBD1	-	TRBJ1-1	TRBV5-1	CASSLGQGAGNTEAFF	TGCGCCAGCAGCTTGGGACAGGGGGCAGGGAACACTGAAGCTTTCTTT
-	-	TRBJ1-2	TRBV13	CASSSPNAGAYGYTF	TGTGCCAGCAGCTCCCCGAACGCGGGAGCGTATGGCTACACCTTC
-	few	TRBJ1-6	TRBV30	CASGRGNSPLHF	TGTGCCTCCGGACGCGGTAATTCACCCCTCCACTTT
-	-	TRBJ2-1	TRBV3-1	CASSPGRGPIYEQFF	TGTGCCAGCAGCCCGGGAAGGGGTCCTATCTATGAGCAGTTCTTC
-	-	TRBJ1-2	TRBV27	CASSFRGFYGYTF	TGTGCCAGCAGTTTCCGGGGCTTCTATGGCTACACCTTC
-	few	TRBJ2-1	TRBV7-2	CASNLGRGSSYNEQFF	TGTGCCAGCAACTTGGGACGGGGGTCCTCCTACAATGAGCAGTTCTTC
TRBD1	few	TRBJ1-2	TRBV6-2/TRBV6-3	CASSPGQGVYGYTF	TGTGCCAGCAGCCCCGGACAGGGCGTCTATGGCTACACCTTC
-	-	TRBJ2-2	TRBV11-2	CASSLVGQRSNTGELFF	TGTGCCAGCAGCTTAGTGGGCCAGCGGAGCAACACCGGGGAGCTGTTTTTT
TRBD2	-	TRBJ2-5	TRBV20-1	CSALPGLEQTPYF	TGCAGTGCTCTGCCGGGACTAGAGCAGACCCCGTACTTC
-	few	TRBJ2-5	TRBV27	CASGLTQARGETQYF	TGTGCCAGCGGCCTAACCCAAGCCCGAGGGGAGACCCAGTACTTC